This T cell receptor beta chain was obtained from a study of T-cell memory formation after mild COVID-19. The CDR3 length is 15 residues. This clonotype was recorded a few times. TCRdb called the 5' RACE reads again in MiXCR, with one record for every CDR3 protein. This table holds around 340,000 distinct CDR3 sequences, 14% found once. This chain connects TRBV21-1 to TRBJ2-5; TRBD1, the D gene given by the table, was not confirmed from the DNA. TRBV21-1 is assigned pseudogene status. The clonotype comes from a man between 18 and 35 years old who had mild COVID-19 (a few samples of this study predate the infection). Cell type and time point are not known. Input material: PBMCs or a T cell subset sorted from them (not recorded which). In nucleotides, the CDR3 is TGTGCCAGCAGCAAAACCGGACATCCAGGCGAGACCCAGTACTTC. Translating gives CASSKTGHPGETQYF.